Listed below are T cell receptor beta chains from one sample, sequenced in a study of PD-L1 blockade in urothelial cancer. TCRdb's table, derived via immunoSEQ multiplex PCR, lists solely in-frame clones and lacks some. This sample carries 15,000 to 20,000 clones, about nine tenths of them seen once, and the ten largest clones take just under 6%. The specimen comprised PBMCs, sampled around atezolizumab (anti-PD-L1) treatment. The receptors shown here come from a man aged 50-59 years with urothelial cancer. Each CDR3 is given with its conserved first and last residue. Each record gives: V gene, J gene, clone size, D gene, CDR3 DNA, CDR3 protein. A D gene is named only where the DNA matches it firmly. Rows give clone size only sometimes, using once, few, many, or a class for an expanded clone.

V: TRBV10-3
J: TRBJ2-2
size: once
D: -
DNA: TGTGCCATCAGTGATGTGTCAGGAACCGGGGAGCTGTTTTTT
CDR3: CAISDVSGTGELFF

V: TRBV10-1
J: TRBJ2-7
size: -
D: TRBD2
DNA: TGCGCCAGCAGTGAATCCAGCGGGATAAACTACGAGCAGTACTTC
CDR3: CASSESSGINYEQYF

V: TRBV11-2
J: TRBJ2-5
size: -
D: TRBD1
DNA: TGTGCCAGCAGCTTAGCCGACAGGGGGCGCGATCAGTACTTC
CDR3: CASSLADRGRDQYF

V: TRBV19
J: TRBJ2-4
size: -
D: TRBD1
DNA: TGTGCCAGTAGCCCGACAGGGACCAAAAACATTCAGTACTTC
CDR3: CASSPTGTKNIQYF

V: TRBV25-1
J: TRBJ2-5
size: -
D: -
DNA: TGTGCCAGCAGTGAAACAGGAAAGACCCAGTACTTC
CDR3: CASSETGKTQYF

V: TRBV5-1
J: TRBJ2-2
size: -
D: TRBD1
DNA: TGCGCCAGCACGCAGGGGGCGGTGAACACCGGGGAGCTGTTTTTT
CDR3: CASTQGAVNTGELFF

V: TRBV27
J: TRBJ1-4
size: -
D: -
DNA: TGTGCCAGCAAGCGGAAGAATAATGAAAAACTGTTTTTT
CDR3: CASKRKNNEKLFF

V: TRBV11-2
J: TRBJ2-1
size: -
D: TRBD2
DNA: TGTGCCAGCAGCTCTTTTAGGTCTAGCGGGATCCTTTACAATGAGCAGTTCTTC
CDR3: CASSSFRSSGILYNEQFF

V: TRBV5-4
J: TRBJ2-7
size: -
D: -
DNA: TGTGCCAGCAGCTCCTGGGACACCCACTCCTACGAGCAGTACTTC
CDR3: CASSSWDTHSYEQYF

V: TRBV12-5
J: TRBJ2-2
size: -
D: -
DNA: TGTGCTAGTGGCCCCCTCCGCACCGGGGAGCTGTTTTTT
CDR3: CASGPLRTGELFF

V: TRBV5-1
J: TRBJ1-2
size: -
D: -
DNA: TGCGCCAGCAGCTTGGTACAGGCGACCATAACTAACTATGGCTACACCTTC
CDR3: CASSLVQATITNYGYTF